This T cell receptor (beta chain) was sequenced in a study of T cell responses to AZD1222 COVID-19 vaccine. Study results and limitations: Increased Spike-specific TCR breadth and depth were observed after two AZD1222 doses. Clonal diversity may have been underestimated, and the donors were mostly white British, with more females than males.

Between the trimmed V and J ends, which lost 3 bases and 2 bases, there was a span of 10 bases. CDR3 length: 15 residues. Germline loops: CDR1 MNHEY, CDR2 SMNVEV (reference sequence). On this clone: Its antigen is still unknown.

Profiling relied on immunoSEQ multiplex PCR, and the TCRdb table lists in-frame clones only, not all of them. The sample shows roughly 150,000 clones, more than 85% of them seen only once. The clonotype comes from an adult who received the AZD1222 COVID-19 vaccine. This sample comprised peripheral blood, obtained 28 days after the second AZD1222 dose. V and J are TRBV27 and TRBJ2-2; no clear D. CDR3 sequence (DNA): TGTGCCAGCAGTTTGCGAGGAAGTAACACCGGGGAGCTGTTTTTT. Its translation is CASSLRGSNTGELFF.